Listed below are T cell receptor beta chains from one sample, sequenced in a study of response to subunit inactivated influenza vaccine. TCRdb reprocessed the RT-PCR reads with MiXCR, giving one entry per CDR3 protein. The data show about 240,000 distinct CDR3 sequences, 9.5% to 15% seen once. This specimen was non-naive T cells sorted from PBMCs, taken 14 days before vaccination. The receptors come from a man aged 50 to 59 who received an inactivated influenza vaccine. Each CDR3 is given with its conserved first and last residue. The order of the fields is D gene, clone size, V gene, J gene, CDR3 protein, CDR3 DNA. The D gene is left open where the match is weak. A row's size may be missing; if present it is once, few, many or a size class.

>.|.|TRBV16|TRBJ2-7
CASSPWGQGPYEQYF
TGTGCCAGCAGCCCCTGGGGCCAGGGACCCTACGAGCAGTACTTC
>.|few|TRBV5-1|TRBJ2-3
CASSLQLAYTDTQYF
TGCGCCAGCAGCTTGCAGCTAGCGTACACAGATACGCAGTATTTT
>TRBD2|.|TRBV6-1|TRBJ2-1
CASSPTWEGGVEQFF
TGTGCCAGCAGCCCCACCTGGGAGGGTGGCGTTGAGCAGTTCTTC
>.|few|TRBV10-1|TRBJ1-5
CATQGGNQPQHF
TGCGCCACCCAGGGAGGGAATCAGCCCCAGCATTTT
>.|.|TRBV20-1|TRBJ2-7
CSARTTRRSYEQYF
TGCAGTGCTCGAACGACTAGGCGCTCCTACGAGCAGTACTTC
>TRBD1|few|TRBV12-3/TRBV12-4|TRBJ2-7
CASTRSTGGYEQYF
TGTGCCAGCACCCGATCCACAGGGGGCTACGAGCAGTACTTC
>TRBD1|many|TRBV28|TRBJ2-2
CASSLTRDRVTGELFF
TGTGCCAGCAGTCTAACCCGGGACAGGGTAACCGGGGAGCTGTTTTTT
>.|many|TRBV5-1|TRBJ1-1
CASSLPGGNTEAFF
TGCGCCAGCAGCTTGCCCGGCGGTAACACTGAAGCTTTCTTT
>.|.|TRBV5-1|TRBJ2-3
CASSLADTTDTQYF
TGCGCCAGCAGCCTGGCGGACACCACAGATACGCAGTATTTT
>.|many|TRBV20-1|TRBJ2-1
CSARDPGPSSYNEQFF
TGCAGTGCTAGAGATCCCGGACCTAGCTCCTACAATGAGCAGTTCTTC
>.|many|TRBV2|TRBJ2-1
CASTPGRSSYNEQFF
TGTGCCAGCACCCCCGGGCGGTCGTCCTACAATGAGCAGTTCTTC
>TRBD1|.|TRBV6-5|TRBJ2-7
CASSYSVGTGAYEQYF
TGTGCCAGCAGTTACTCGGTTGGGACAGGGGCCTACGAGCAGTACTTC
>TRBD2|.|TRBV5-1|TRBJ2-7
CASSWRTSGNEQYF
TGCGCCAGCAGCTGGAGGACTAGCGGGAACGAGCAGTACTTC
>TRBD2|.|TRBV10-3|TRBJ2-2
CATKDPGLAGANTGELFF
TGTGCCACGAAAGATCCGGGACTAGCGGGAGCAAACACCGGGGAGCTGTTTTTT
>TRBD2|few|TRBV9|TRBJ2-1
CASSVGSSGDNEQFF
TGTGCCAGCAGCGTAGGCTCTAGCGGGGACAATGAGCAGTTCTTC
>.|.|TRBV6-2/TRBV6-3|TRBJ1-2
CAGSYGAPSRSNYGYTF
TGTGCCGGCAGTTACGGGGCGCCCTCCCGAAGTAACTATGGCTACACCTTC
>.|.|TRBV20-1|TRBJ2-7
CSASFDTYEQYF
TGCAGTGCTAGTTTCGACACCTACGAGCAGTACTTC
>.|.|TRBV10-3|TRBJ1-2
CAITRDLYGYTF
TGTGCCATCACCAGGGACCTCTATGGCTACACCTTC
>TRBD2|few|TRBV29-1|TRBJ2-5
CSVEEGTSGETQHF
TGCAGCGTTGAAGAGGGGACTAGCGGAGAGACCCAGCACTTC
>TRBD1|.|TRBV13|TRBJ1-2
CASRRQGAIDYGYTF
TGTGCCAGCAGGCGACAGGGGGCGATCGACTATGGCTACACCTTC
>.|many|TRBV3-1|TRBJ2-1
CASSRGGHNEQFF
TGTGCCAGCTCGAGGGGGGGTCACAATGAGCAGTTCTTC
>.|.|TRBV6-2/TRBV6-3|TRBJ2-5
CASSYSNQETQYF
TGTGCCAGCAGTTACTCCAACCAAGAGACCCAGTACTTC
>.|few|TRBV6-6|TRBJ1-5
CASSTGRVQPQHF
TGTGCCAGCAGTACGGGGCGGGTTCAGCCCCAGCATTTT
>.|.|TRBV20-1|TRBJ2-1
CSADKGNEQFF
TGCAGTGCTGACAAGGGGAATGAGCAGTTCTTC
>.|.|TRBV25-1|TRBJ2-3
CASSAFKKGDTQYF
TGTGCCAGCAGTGCCTTTAAAAAAGGAGATACGCAGTATTTT
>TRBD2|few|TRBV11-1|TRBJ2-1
CASSLSGLTSGRWNEQFF
TGTGCCAGCAGCTTGTCTGGACTTACTAGCGGGAGGTGGAATGAGCAGTTCTTC
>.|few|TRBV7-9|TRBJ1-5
CASSFQGGGRGNQPQHF
TGTGCCAGCAGCTTTCAGGGTGGAGGGAGGGGAAATCAGCCCCAGCATTTT
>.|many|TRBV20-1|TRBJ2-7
CSARIRVHEQYF
TGCAGTGCTAGAATAAGGGTTCACGAGCAGTACTTC
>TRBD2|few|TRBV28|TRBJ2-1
CASSFSLGGGPSYNEQFF
TGTGCCAGCAGTTTTTCACTCGGCGGGGGACCCTCCTACAATGAGCAGTTCTTC
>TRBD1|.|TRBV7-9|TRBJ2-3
CASNPTGGDTQYF
TGTGCCAGCAACCCAACAGGGGGGGATACGCAGTATTTT
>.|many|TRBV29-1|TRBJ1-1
CSVEGRRQSIAFF
TGCAGCGTTGAAGGGAGACGACAGAGCATTGCTTTCTTT
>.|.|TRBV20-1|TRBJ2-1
CSAHPGLQIYNEQFF
TGCAGTGCACACCCGGGACTCCAGATCTACAATGAGCAGTTCTTC
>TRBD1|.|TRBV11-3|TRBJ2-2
CASSSSGGANTGELFF
TGTGCCAGCAGCTCATCAGGGGGTGCAAACACCGGGGAGCTGTTTTTT
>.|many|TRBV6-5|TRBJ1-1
CASSYYERSEAFF
TGTGCCAGCAGTTATTATGAGAGGTCTGAAGCTTTCTTT
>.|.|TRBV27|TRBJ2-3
CASTLGGREADTQYF
TGTGCCAGCACCCTGGGGGGCAGGGAGGCAGATACGCAGTATTTT
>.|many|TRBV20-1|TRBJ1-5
CSATQRQSSNQPQHF
TGCAGTGCGACACAACGGCAGTCAAGCAATCAGCCCCAGCATTTT
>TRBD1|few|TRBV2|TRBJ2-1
CASLDRGYNEQFF
TGTGCCAGCCTGGACAGGGGATACAATGAGCAGTTCTTC
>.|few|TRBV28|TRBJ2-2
CASSLVLNTGELFF
TGTGCCAGCAGTTTGGTGCTGAACACCGGGGAGCTGTTTTTT
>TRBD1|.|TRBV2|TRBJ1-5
CASSVDRSLGQPQHF
TGTGCCAGCAGTGTGGACAGGTCCCTTGGGCAGCCCCAGCATTTT
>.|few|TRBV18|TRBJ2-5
CASSTTGLQTQYF
TGTGCCAGCTCAACCACTGGACTTCAGACCCAGTACTTC
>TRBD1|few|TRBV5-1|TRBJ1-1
CASSFMWTGGNTEAFF
TGCGCCAGCAGCTTTATGTGGACAGGGGGTAACACTGAAGCTTTCTTT
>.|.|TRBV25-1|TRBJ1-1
CASSSLGIENTEAFF
TGTGCCAGCAGTTCCCTGGGCATTGAAAACACTGAAGCTTTCTTT
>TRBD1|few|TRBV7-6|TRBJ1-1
CASSLDRGDTEAFF
TGTGCCAGCAGTTTGGACAGGGGAGACACTGAAGCTTTCTTT
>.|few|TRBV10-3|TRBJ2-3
CAINPSPSTDTQYF
TGTGCCATCAATCCTAGCCCTAGCACAGATACGCAGTATTTT
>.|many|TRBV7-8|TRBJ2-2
CASSQFGALNTGELFF
TGTGCCAGCAGCCAATTCGGGGCCCTAAACACCGGGGAGCTGTTTTTT
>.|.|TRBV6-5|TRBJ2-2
CASSYYMGAAGELFF
TGTGCCAGCAGTTACTATATGGGGGCCGCCGGGGAGCTGTTTTTT
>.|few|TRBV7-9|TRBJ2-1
CASTPVGRANEQFF
TGTGCCAGCACCCCCGTGGGTCGAGCGAATGAGCAGTTCTTC
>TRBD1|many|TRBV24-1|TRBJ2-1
CATSDLPGQGANNEQFF
TGTGCCACCAGTGATCTCCCAGGACAGGGGGCCAACAATGAGCAGTTCTTC
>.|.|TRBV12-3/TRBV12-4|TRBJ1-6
CASRGANSPLHF
TGTGCCAGCAGGGGGGCTAATTCACCCCTCCACTTT
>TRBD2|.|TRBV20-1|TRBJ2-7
CSAKTGTSVSEQYF
TGCAGTGCAAAAACCGGGACTAGCGTTTCCGAGCAGTACTTC
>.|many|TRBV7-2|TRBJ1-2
CASSLVPGDSYGYTF
TGTGCCAGCAGCTTAGTACCCGGGGATTCTTATGGCTACACCTTC
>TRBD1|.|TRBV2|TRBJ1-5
CASNSGTGQQPHHF
TGTGCCAGCAACTCTGGGACAGGGCAGCAGCCCCATCATTTT
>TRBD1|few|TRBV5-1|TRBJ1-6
CASSSEGTGGSPLHF
TGCGCCAGCAGCTCAGAAGGGACAGGGGGTTCACCCCTCCACTTT